The 23 T cell receptor beta chains presented below share a single source sample, sequenced in a study of blood T cell repertoires in COVID-19 (dated by TCRdb to 2019 to 2021). The library was made by the immunoSEQ multiplex PCR assay. Entries here come from immuneACCESS through TCRdb and include only in-frame sequences with V and J called. Some clones fail to appear in such tables; in the studies checked, an unresolved V gene covers under half of the shortfall, and the cause of the remainder is unknown. A total of 430,000 or so clones appear in this sample, roughly 88% of them only once. The ten biggest clones cover less than 2% of the sample. Source material: PBMCs or T cells enriched from blood (not recorded which). These receptors were collected from a woman in her forties who had recovered from COVID-19.

The CDR3 coding sequence is TGTGCCAGCAGCCAAGATACGAGAGCCTATGGCTACACCTTC. It translates to CASSQDTRAYGYTF. The rearrangement links TRBV3-1 (or the pseudogene TRBV3-2) to TRBJ1-2, with D unresolved. CDR1 is LGHDT, CDR2 YNNKEL, per germline (reference sequence). CDR3 length: 14 residues. V was pared by 0 bases and J by 4 bases, with 9 bases between.

The chain employs TRBV28 and TRBJ1-2; TRBD1 aligns across 9 bases. Germline values: CDR1 MDHEN, CDR2 SYDVKM. Unmatched junction bases numbered 12, after V lost 10 bases and J lost 6 bases. The CDR3 spans 14 residues. The CDR3 nucleotides are TGTGCCACCCTGCTGACAGGGGGGTACAATGGCTACACCTTC. Translation: CATLLTGGYNGYTF.

The CDR3 sequence: CASSDWRGPNTEAFF. The CDR3, as DNA: TGCGCCAGCAGTGACTGGCGCGGGCCGAACACTGAAGCTTTCTTT. The V call is TRBV10-1, the J call TRBJ1-1; unclear D gene. The CDR3 covers 15 residues. Germline values: CDR1 WNHNN, CDR2 SYGVQD (reference sequence). The V gene lost 3 bases and the J gene lost 1 base, with 12 bases spanning the gap.

This rearrangement joins TRBV28 to TRBJ2-7; D remains unclear. The germline V and J ends were trimmed by 2 bases and 7 bases, with 3 bases remaining between them. Looked up from germline, CDR1 is MDHEN and CDR2 is SYDVKM. This CDR3 is built from 10 residues. Here the CDR3 DNA reads TGTGCCAGCAGTTTAGTAGAGCAGTACTTC. This encodes CASSLVEQYF.

This rearrangement joins TRBV29-1 to TRBJ1-2, with D possibly matching TRBD1 (6 bases). The CDR3 is 12 residues long. Trimming took off 6 bases at V and 4 bases at J, with 12 bases between the two ends. Germline loops: CDR1 SQVTM, CDR2 ANQGSEA. CDR3 region: CSVRTASYGYTF. The CDR3 coding sequence is TGCAGCGTCCGGACAGCTAGCTATGGCTACACCTTC.

The rearrangement joins TRBV7-9 to TRBJ1-1; D is possibly TRBD1 (5 bases). Trimming took 2 bases from V and 6 from J, leaving 10 bases between them. Per germline, CDR1 SEHNR and CDR2 FQNEAQ (reference sequence). CDR3 length equals 13 residues. CDR3 in DNA: TGTGCCAGCAGCTTAAGCAAAGGGGCTGAAGCTTTCTTT. Its translation: CASSLSKGAEAFF.

This chain joins TRBV7-9 and TRBJ1-2; TRBD1 aligns across 9 bases. The trim removed 1 base at V and 6 bases at J, leaving 6 bases unmatched. Germline V gene sequence: CDR1 SEHNR, CDR2 FQNEAQ (reference sequence). The CDR3 runs to 15 residues. DNA of the CDR3: TGTGCCAGCAGCTTAGGGACAGGGGAAAGGAATGGCTACACCTTC. Protein: CASSLGTGERNGYTF.

Concerning this clone itself: Different DNA sequences within this sample yield the same CDR3. The chain uses TRBV11-3 and TRBJ1-1, with D unclear. The CDR3 has 13 amino acids. Trimming took off 1 base at V and 4 bases at J, with 7 bases between the two ends. The V gene's germline CDR1 is SGHNT and CDR2 YENEEA. The CDR3, as DNA: TGTGCCAGCAGCTTAGTCGGCGGCACTGAAGCTTTCTTT. Its translation is CASSLVGGTEAFF.

V is TRBV19 and J is TRBJ1-2, with D perhaps matching TRBD1 (6 bases). CDR1 and CDR2 (germline): LNHDA, SQIVND (reference sequence). CDR3 size: 13 residues. Trimming removed 7 bases from V and 5 bases from J, with 14 bases in between. The DNA for the CDR3 is TGTGCCAGTAACAGGTTAGGGGGTTATGGCTACACCTTC. As protein: CASNRLGGYGYTF.

The V gene is TRBV10-1, the J gene TRBJ1-2; 9 bases are a match to TRBD1. V was clipped by 5 bases and J by 6 bases; unmatched bases: 4. The germline gives CDR1 WNHNN, CDR2 SYGVQD (reference sequence). CDR3 length: 13 residues. Here the CDR3 DNA reads TGCGCCAGCAGTCCCGGGACAGGGAATGGCTACACCTTC. Translated, it gives CASSPGTGNGYTF.

The gene calls are TRBV30 and TRBJ1-2; TRBD1 might be the D (6 bases). The CDR3 is 12 residues long. In germline, CDR1 is GTSNPN, CDR2 SVGIG (reference sequence). The V gene lost 2 bases and the J gene lost 8 bases, with 12 bases spanning the gap. As DNA, the CDR3 is TGTGCCTGGAGTATAGGGGGAAGAGGCTACACCTTC. This codes for CAWSIGGRGYTF.

As to this clone: The junction shows a germline mismatch at one end, possibly a read error. J is TRBJ2-1 and V is TRBV18; D perhaps matches TRBD2 (6 bases). CDR1 is KGHSH, CDR2 LQKENI, per germline. The CDR3 loop spans 15 amino acids. CDR3 protein: CASAPWPSDDNEQFF. CDR3 coding DNA: TGTGCCAGCGCACCATGGCCTAGCGACGACAATGAGCAGTTCTTC.

The chain has TRBV25-1 and TRBJ2-7; D call uncertain. The germline V gene encodes CDR1 MGHDK and CDR2 SYGVNS. The CDR3 has 15 amino acids. Trimming pared 2 bases from V and 3 bases from J, leaving 14 bases between. The CDR3 region is CASSETRRGHYEQYF. The DNA of the CDR3 is TGTGCCAGCAGTGAAACGAGACGAGGCCACTACGAGCAGTACTTC.

In this sample, this clone turned up once. The chain has TRBV7-9 and TRBJ1-2, with a tentative D call TRBD1 (5 bases). This CDR3 region has 15 residues. V was trimmed by 2 bases and J by 3 bases, leaving 13 bases between them. CDR1 and CDR2 (germline): SEHNR, FQNEAQ (reference sequence). The CDR3 DNA sequence: TGTGCCAGCAGCTTACAGGGAATAGTCGACTATGGCTACACCTTC. Protein product: CASSLQGIVDYGYTF.

This clone came up once. The gene calls are TRBV12-3 or TRBV12-4 and TRBJ1-1; TRBD1 matches 10 bases. The CDR3 covers 13 residues. The V segment lost 5 bases and the J segment 6 bases; nucleotides outside the gene matches: 3. This CDR3 is CASSGQGGSEAFF. The CDR3 DNA follows: TGTGCCAGCAGTGGACAGGGGGGCTCTGAAGCTTTCTTT.

The chain joins TRBV28 to TRBJ1-2; no reliable D call. The CDR3 is made up of 16 amino acids. Looked up from germline, CDR1 is MDHEN and CDR2 is SYDVKM. The V gene lost 3 bases and the J gene lost 4 bases, with 18 bases spanning the gap. Here the CDR3 reads CASSFPPGNRGYGYTF. In DNA, the CDR3 is TGTGCCAGCAGTTTCCCACCGGGGAACAGAGGCTATGGCTACACCTTC.

V and J are TRBV19 and TRBJ1-2; D is unresolved. Between the trimmed V and J ends, which lost 2 bases and 7 bases, there was a span of 11 bases. Germline assignment: CDR1 LNHDA and CDR2 SQIVND (reference sequence). The CDR3 totals 13 residues. The DNA for the CDR3 is TGTGCCAGTAGTATAAGGCGACTCCGTGGCTACACCTTC. Protein: CASSIRRLRGYTF.

This clone appeared once. This chain uses TRBV7-2 with TRBJ2-7; tentative D call: TRBD2 (6 bases). The CDR3 sequence is 13 residues long. Trimming pared 2 bases from V and 4 bases from J, leaving 9 bases between. Germline CDR1 SGHTA, CDR2 FQGNSA. CDR3 DNA sequence: TGTGCCAGCAGCTTAATCCGGGAGTACGAGCAGTACTTC. As protein: CASSLIREYEQYF.

The V gene is TRBV12-3 or TRBV12-4, the J gene TRBJ2-6, with D unclear. This CDR3 spans 12 amino acids. Trimming removed 11 bases from V and 4 bases from J, with 9 bases in between. CDR3 DNA: TGTGCCTCCGGGTTCGGGGCCAACGTCCTGACTTTC. Translating gives CASGFGANVLTF.

The chain is built from TRBV7-2 and TRBJ1-5, with 9 nucleotides matching TRBD1. V was pared by 7 bases and J by 5 bases, with 9 bases of the junction left unmatched. CDR3 length: 15 amino acids. CDR1 is SGHTA and CDR2 is FQGNSA in the germline V gene. In DNA, the CDR3 is TGTGCCAGCACCGTAACAGGGGGCACGGATCAGCCCCAGCATTTT. Translating gives CASTVTGGTDQPQHF.

This clone appeared once. V gene TRBV5-1 combines with J gene TRBJ1-4; 9 nucleotides agree with TRBD1. CDR3 size: 17 residues. V shed 4 bases and J 3 bases; nucleotides not matched to a gene: 10. CDR1 is SGHRS, CDR2 YFSETQ, per germline. The CDR3 DNA follows: TGCGCCAGCAGCAGGGGACAGGGACTGGGAGCTAATGAAAAACTGTTTTTT. Translation: CASSRGQGLGANEKLFF.

This clone was counted a single time. CDR3 region: CASSHRTGVAGNTIYF. For the CDR3, the DNA is TGTGCCAGCAGCCACCGGACAGGGGTTGCTGGAAACACCATATATTTT. The chain employs TRBV5-8 and TRBJ1-3; 9 nucleotides match TRBD1. Germline CDR1 reads SGHTS; CDR2 reads YDEGEE. This CDR3 contains 16 residues. The V and J ends lost 4 bases and 2 bases, in that order; junction bases with no gene match: 7. The full variable domain, its missing parts supplied by reference TRBV5-8 and TRBJ1-3, is EAGVTQSPTHLIKTRGQQATLRCSPISGHTSVYWYQQALGLGLQFLLWYDEGEERNRGNFPPRFSGRQFPNYSSELNVNALELEDSALYLCASSHRTGVAGNTIYFGEGSWLTVV.

The V call is TRBV18, the J call TRBJ1-2, with no clear D. V was clipped by 6 bases and J by 6 bases, with 20 bases between them. The CDR3 is made up of 15 amino acids. Per the germline V gene, CDR1 is KGHSH and CDR2 is LQKENI. CDR3 in DNA: TGTGCCAGCTCTCCGGGGATAGAACCTTCCCATGGCTACACCTTC. Its translation is CASSPGIEPSHGYTF.